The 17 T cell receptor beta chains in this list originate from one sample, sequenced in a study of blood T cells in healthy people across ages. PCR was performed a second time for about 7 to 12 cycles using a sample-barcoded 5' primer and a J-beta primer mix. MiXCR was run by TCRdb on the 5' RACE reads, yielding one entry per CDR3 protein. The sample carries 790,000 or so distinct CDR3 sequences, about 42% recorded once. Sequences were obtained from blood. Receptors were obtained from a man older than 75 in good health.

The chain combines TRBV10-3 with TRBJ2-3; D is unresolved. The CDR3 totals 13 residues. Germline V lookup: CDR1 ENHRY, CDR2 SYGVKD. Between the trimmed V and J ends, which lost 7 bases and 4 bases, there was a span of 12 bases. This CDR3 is CAINSMQADTQYF. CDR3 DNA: TGTGCCATCAACTCAATGCAAGCAGATACGCAGTATTTT.

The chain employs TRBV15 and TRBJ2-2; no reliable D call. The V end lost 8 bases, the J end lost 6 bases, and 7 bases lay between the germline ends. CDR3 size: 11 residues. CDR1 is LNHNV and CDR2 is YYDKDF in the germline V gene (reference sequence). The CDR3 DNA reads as TGTGCCACCCGACGGGCCGGGGAGCTGTTTTTT. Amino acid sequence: CATRRAGELFF. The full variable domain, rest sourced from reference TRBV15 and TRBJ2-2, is DAMVIQNPRYQVTQFGKPVTLSCSQTLNHNVMYWYQQKSSQAPKLLFHYYDKDFNNEADTPDNFQSRRPNTSFCFLDIRSPGLGDTAMYLCATRRAGELFFGEGSRLTVL.

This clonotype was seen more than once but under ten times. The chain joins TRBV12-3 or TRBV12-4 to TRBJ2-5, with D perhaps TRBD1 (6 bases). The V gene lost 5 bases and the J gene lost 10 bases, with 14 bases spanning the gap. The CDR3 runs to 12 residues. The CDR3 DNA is TGTGCCAGCAGTCTAGTCGACAGGCGCCAGTACTTC. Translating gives CASSLVDRRQYF.

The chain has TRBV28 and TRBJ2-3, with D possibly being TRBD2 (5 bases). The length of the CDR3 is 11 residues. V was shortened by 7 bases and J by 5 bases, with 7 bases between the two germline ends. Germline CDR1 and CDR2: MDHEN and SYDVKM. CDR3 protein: CASIGEDTQYF. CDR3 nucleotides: TGTGCCAGCATCGGGGAAGATACGCAGTATTTT.

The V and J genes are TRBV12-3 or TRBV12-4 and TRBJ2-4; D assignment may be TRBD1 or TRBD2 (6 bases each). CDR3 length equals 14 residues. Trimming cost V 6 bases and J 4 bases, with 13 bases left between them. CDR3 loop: CASSRRGEKNIQYF. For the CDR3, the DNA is TGTGCCAGCAGCCGAAGGGGGGAGAAAAACATTCAGTACTTC.

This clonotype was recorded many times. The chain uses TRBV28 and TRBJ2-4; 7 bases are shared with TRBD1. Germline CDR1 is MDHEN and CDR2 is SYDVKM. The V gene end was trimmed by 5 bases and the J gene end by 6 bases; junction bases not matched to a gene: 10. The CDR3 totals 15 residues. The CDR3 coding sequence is TGTGCCAGCAGTGAGATGACAGGGTTCGGAAACATTCAGTACTTC. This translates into CASSEMTGFGNIQYF.

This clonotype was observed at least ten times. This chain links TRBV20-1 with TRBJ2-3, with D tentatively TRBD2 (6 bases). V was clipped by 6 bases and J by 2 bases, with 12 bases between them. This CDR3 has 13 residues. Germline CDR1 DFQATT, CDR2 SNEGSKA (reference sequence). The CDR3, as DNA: TGCAGTGCAAATCGGGGGAACACAGATACGCAGTATTTT. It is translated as CSANRGNTDTQYF.

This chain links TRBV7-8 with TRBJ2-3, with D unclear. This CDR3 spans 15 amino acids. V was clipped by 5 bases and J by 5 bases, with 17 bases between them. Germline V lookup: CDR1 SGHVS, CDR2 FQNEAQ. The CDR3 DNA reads TGTGCCAGCAGCCCCATCGGACCCCCGTTAGATACGCAGTATTTT. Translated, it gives CASSPIGPPLDTQYF.

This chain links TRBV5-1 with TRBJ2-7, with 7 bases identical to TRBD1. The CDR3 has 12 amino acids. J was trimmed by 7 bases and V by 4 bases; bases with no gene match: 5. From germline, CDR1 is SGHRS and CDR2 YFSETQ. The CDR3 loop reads CASSADRDEQYF. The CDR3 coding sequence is TGCGCCAGCAGCGCAGACAGGGATGAGCAGTACTTC.

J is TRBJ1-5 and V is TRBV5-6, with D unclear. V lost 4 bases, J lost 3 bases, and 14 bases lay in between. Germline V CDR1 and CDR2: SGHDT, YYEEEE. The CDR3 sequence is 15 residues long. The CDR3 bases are TGTGCCAGCAGCACCAACCTAGGATCCAATCAGCCCCAGCATTTT. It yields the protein CASSTNLGSNQPQHF.

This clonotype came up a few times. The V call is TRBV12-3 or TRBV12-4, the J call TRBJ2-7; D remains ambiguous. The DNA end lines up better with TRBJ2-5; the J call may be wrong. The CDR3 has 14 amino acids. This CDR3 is CASSLGRQAGTQYF. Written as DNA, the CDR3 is TGTGCCAGCAGTCTGGGCCGGCAGGCCGGGACCCAGTACTTC.

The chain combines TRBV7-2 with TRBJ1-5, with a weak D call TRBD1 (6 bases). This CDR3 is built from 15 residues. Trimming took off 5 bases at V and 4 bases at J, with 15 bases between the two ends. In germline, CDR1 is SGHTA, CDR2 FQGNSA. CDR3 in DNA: TGTGCCAGCAGCCGAGGGGGTCAGGGTAATCAGCCCCAGCATTTT. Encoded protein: CASSRGGQGNQPQHF.

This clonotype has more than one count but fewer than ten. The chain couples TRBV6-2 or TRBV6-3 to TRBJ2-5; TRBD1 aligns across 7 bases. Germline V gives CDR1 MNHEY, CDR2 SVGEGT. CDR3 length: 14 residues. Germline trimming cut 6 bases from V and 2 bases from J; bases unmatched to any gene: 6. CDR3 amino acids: CASRKPGQQETQYF. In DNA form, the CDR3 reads TGTGCCAGCAGAAAACCGGGACAGCAAGAGACCCAGTACTTC.

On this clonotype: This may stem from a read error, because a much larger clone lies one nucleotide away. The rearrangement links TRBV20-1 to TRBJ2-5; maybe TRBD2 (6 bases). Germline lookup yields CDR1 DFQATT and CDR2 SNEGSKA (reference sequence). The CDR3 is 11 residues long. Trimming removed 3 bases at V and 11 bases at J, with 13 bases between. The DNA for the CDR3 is TGCAGTGCTAGCTATAGCGGCGGGCAGTACTTC. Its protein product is CSASYSGGQYF.

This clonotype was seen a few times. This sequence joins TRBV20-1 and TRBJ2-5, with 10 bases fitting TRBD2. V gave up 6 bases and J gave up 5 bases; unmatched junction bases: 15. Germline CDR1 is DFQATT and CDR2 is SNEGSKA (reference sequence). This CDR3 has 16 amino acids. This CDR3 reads CSAPRGASGSSETQYF. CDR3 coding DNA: TGCAGTGCCCCGAGAGGGGCTAGCGGGAGTTCGGAGACCCAGTACTTC.

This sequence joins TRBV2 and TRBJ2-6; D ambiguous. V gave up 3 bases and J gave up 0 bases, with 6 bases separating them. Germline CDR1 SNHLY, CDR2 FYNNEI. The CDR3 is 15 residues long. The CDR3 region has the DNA TGTGCCAGCAGTGATTGGGCCTCTGGGGCCAACGTCCTGACTTTC. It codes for CASSDWASGANVLTF.

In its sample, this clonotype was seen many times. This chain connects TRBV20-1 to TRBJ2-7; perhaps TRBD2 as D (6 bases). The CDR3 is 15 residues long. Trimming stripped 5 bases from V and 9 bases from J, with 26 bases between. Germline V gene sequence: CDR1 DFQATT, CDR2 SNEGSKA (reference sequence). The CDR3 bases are TGCAGTGCTCCTCGGGGTATAGCGGCCTTGAAAAGGCAGTACTTC. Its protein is CSAPRGIAALKRQYF.